Below, one T cell receptor (beta chain) is given with its context. Its specificity is not known. The germline V and J ends were trimmed by 0 bases and 3 bases, with 6 bases remaining between them. Germline V gene lookup returns CDR1 SGDLS and CDR2 YYNGEE. CDR3 length: 13 amino acids. TEMRA cells were FACS-enriched, while CD8+ and CD4+ T cells were negatively isolated. This sample is part of a study of CD8 T cells in Susac syndrome. Study-wide findings and caveats: In total CD8+ repertoires, over 15 Susac-specific public clones were detected, and CD8+ TEMRA repertoires contained five.

An amount of RNA that ranged from roughly 0.5 to 1 ug was reverse transcribed with random hexamers. The immunoSEQ assay covered 54 Vbeta and 13 Jbeta segments for CDR3. TCRdb reprocessed the immunoSEQ multiplex PCR reads via MiXCR and lists one record per CDR3 protein. The table lists approximately 190,000 distinct CDR3 sequences, just under 95% of them singletons, with less than 0.2% in the top ten. Sequencing was carried out using CD8+ T cells from PBMCs. The TCR comes from a human donor with Susac syndrome. The chain carries TRBV9 and TRBJ1-2; D unclear. The CDR3 nucleotides read TGTGCCAGCAGCGTAGAAGAGGACTATGGCTACACCTTC. Its protein is CASSVEEDYGYTF. Using reference TRBV9 and TRBJ1-2 for the parts outside the CDR3, the full variable domain is DSGVTQTPKHLITATGQRVTLRCSPRSGDLSVYWYQQSLDQGLQFLIQYYNGEERAKGNILERFSAQQFPDLHSELNLSSLELGDSALYFCASSVEEDYGYTFGSGTRLTVV.